A single sample gave rise to the 3 T cell receptor beta chains below, sequenced in a study of T cells in women clearing cervical HPV infection. Profiled with immunoSEQ multiplex PCR; TCRdb holds only in-frame clones, not every one. This table holds 25,000 to 35,000 clones. Sequenced: blood buffy coat. Source of these receptors: a woman between 18 and 70 years old with a cervical HPV16 infection that either progressed to CIN3+ or cleared (not recorded which).

Comments on this clone: The read finishes 3 residues shy of the CDR3 end, and the germline J gene is used to complete it. This chain links TRBV6-2 or TRBV6-3 with TRBJ2-5, with 7 bases lining up with TRBD2. The CDR3 length is 16 residues. V dropped 6 bases and J dropped 1; count of bases not matched to a gene: 11. Germline V gene lookup returns CDR1 MNHEY and CDR2 SVGEGT. CDR3 region: CASSPHRPGGQETQYF. Incomplete CDR3 DNA: TGTGCCAGCAGCCCCCACCGTCCGGGGGGCCAAGAGACC.

For this clone: The observed sequence ends 3 residues before the CDR3 terminus, with the missing tail filled in from the germline J gene. The rearrangement uses TRBV18 and TRBJ1-6, with 10 bases fitting TRBD1. The V gene's germline CDR1 is KGHSH and CDR2 LQKENI. There are 20 residues in the CDR3. V was pared by 1 base and J by 0 bases, with 9 bases of the junction left unmatched. Partial CDR3 DNA: TGTGCCAGCTCACCACGTTCGACAGGGGGCAGGAGCTCCTATAATTCACCC. It translates to CASSPRSTGGRSSYNSP. The CDR3 in full is CASSPRSTGGRSSYNSPLHF.

About this clone itself: The junction shows a germline mismatch at one end, possibly a read error. The read falls 3 residues short of the CDR3 end, and the missing part is taken from the germline J gene. Other DNA sequences in the sample encode the same CDR3. The chain recombines TRBV13 with TRBJ1-3; maybe TRBD1 (6 bases). There are 14 residues in the CDR3. Germline lookup yields CDR1 PRHDT and CDR2 FYEKMQ (reference sequence). The CDR3 sequence is CASSLRQVGNTIYF. The CDR3 bases that were read are TGTGCCAGCAGCCTCCGACAGGTTGGAAACACG.